A single sample is the source of the 29 T cell receptor beta chains below, sequenced in a study of OX40 agonist ivuxolimab in advanced cancers. Data came from immunoSEQ multiplex PCR; TCRdb stores just in-frame clones and leaves some out. This table holds 70,000 or so clones, 80% to 90% found once. The sequencing used CD4+ or CD8+ T cells sorted from blood, collected in a trial of the OX40 agonist ivuxolimab. These receptors were obtained from an adult with an advanced solid tumor such as melanoma, head and neck, liver or kidney cancer.

The chain uses TRBV7-3 and TRBJ2-1; a weak D match, TRBD1 (6 bases). Trimming pared 4 bases from V and 8 bases from J, leaving 9 bases between. Germline V gene sequence: CDR1 SGHTA, CDR2 FQGTGA. The CDR3 spans 12 residues. The CDR3 sequence is CASSSAGDEQFF. DNA of the CDR3: TGTGCCAGCAGCTCCGCAGGGGATGAGCAGTTCTTC.

V and J are TRBV27 and TRBJ1-6, with D possibly being TRBD1 (5 bases). V lost 0 bases to trimming and J lost 10 bases, with 19 bases between them. The CDR3 runs 17 residues. CDR1 and CDR2 from the germline V gene are MNHEY and SMNVEV (reference sequence). The CDR3 protein is CASSLSGGGGAASPLHF. The DNA for the CDR3 is TGTGCCAGCAGTTTATCTGGGGGAGGCGGCGCAGCCTCACCCCTCCACTTT.

This clone was recorded only once. The chain links TRBV5-1 to TRBJ2-1, with 8 bases identical to TRBD2. The CDR3 sequence is 13 residues long. Germline-derived CDR1 and CDR2 are SGHRS and YFSETQ. The junction had 3 bases not matched to a gene; V was cut back by 2 bases and J by 8 bases. The CDR3 loop reads CASSFSGSDEQFF. The CDR3 nucleotides read TGCGCCAGCAGCTTCAGCGGGAGCGATGAGCAGTTCTTC.

The V gene is TRBV2, the J gene TRBJ1-2; D gene unclear. This CDR3 region has 13 residues. Germline CDR1 is SNHLY and CDR2 is FYNNEI. With 6 bases removed from V and 3 bases from J, the gap between germline ends came to 11 bases. CDR3 amino acids: CASSDAIYYGYTF. The CDR3 region has the DNA TGTGCCAGCAGCGATGCCATCTACTATGGCTACACCTTC.

This chain joins TRBV18 and TRBJ2-1, with D perhaps matching TRBD2 (6 bases). The CDR3 has 16 residues. Deletions cut 2 bases from V and 8 bases from J, with 19 bases between. From germline, CDR1 is KGHSH and CDR2 LQKENI. The CDR3 sequence: CASSPGIGGADDEQFF. The DNA for the CDR3 is TGTGCCAGCTCACCAGGGATAGGAGGGGCCGACGATGAGCAGTTCTTC.

The chain is built from TRBV30 and TRBJ2-3; 10 bases fit TRBD2. Germline assignment: CDR1 GTSNPN and CDR2 SVGIG (reference sequence). The CDR3 is made up of 17 amino acids. The ends lost 1 base at V and 1 base at J; junction bases unmatched: 8. The CDR3 protein is CAWSDSLAGVGTDTQYF. Here the CDR3 DNA reads TGTGCCTGGAGTGATTCCCTAGCGGGAGTTGGCACAGATACGCAGTATTTT.

The rearrangement joins TRBV7-2 to TRBJ1-5, with 7 bases that match TRBD1. The CDR3 is 15 residues long. V shed 6 bases, J shed 2 bases, and the junction held 7 bases outside the gene matches. In germline, CDR1 is SGHTA, CDR2 FQGNSA. The CDR3 coding sequence is TGTGCCAGCAGTTTCAGGGGGGAAGGCAATCAGCCCCAGCATTTT. Translation gives CASSFRGEGNQPQHF.

The rearrangement joins TRBV7-9 to TRBJ1-1; weak D call: TRBD1 (5 bases). The CDR3 runs 13 residues. Germline CDR1 SEHNR, CDR2 FQNEAQ (reference sequence). The ends were cut back, 5 bases at V and 5 bases at J, with 12 bases in the middle. Here the CDR3 DNA reads TGTGCCAGCAGCCTGACGGGGGGGACTGAAGCTTTCTTT. As protein: CASSLTGGTEAFF.

This chain connects TRBV28 to TRBJ2-7; 8 nucleotides line up with TRBD1. Germline V CDR1 and CDR2: MDHEN, SYDVKM. The CDR3 has 14 residues. The V segment lost 5 bases and the J segment 3 bases; nucleotides outside the gene matches: 6. CDR3 loop: CASSADRDFYEQYF. CDR3 nucleotide sequence: TGTGCCAGCAGTGCGGACAGGGATTTCTACGAGCAGTACTTC. The full variable domain, in which reference TRBV28 and TRBJ2-7 provide the parts outside the CDR3, is DVKVTQSSRYLVKRTGEKVFLECVQDMDHENMFWYRQDPGLGLRLIYFSYDVKMKEKGDIPEGYSVSREKKERFSLILESASTNQTSMYLCASSADRDFYEQYFGPGTRLTVT.

This chain joins TRBV9 and TRBJ2-6; weak D call: TRBD2 (6 bases). The germline gives CDR1 SGDLS, CDR2 YYNGEE. With 4 bases removed from V and 0 bases from J, the gap between germline ends came to 11 bases. The CDR3 runs 16 residues. This CDR3 reads CASSTQTSSGANVLTF. In DNA, the CDR3 is TGTGCCAGCAGCACCCAGACTAGCTCTGGGGCCAACGTCCTGACTTTC.

The chain recombines TRBV19 with TRBJ2-7, with 13 positions matching TRBD2. V trimming: 6 bases; J trimming: 7 bases; junction bases outside the gene matches: 3. This CDR3 has 13 residues. Germline values: CDR1 LNHDA, CDR2 SQIVND (reference sequence). The CDR3 loop reads CASRWGLAGEQYF. For the CDR3, the DNA is TGTGCCAGTAGATGGGGACTAGCGGGGGAGCAGTACTTC.

The rearrangement joins TRBV7-9 to TRBJ2-1; possibly TRBD2 for D (7 bases). Germline V gene sequence: CDR1 SEHNR, CDR2 FQNEAQ (reference sequence). V gave up 1 base and J gave up 7 bases, with 11 bases separating them. The CDR3 sequence is 14 residues long. The CDR3: CASSLGGGANEQFF. CDR3 coding DNA: TGTGCCAGCAGCTTAGGAGGGGGGGCGAATGAGCAGTTCTTC.

The J gene is TRBJ1-2, the V gene TRBV6-1; 7 nucleotides line up with TRBD1. The CDR3 has 14 amino acids. CDR1 is MNHNS and CDR2 is SASEGT in the germline V gene. The junction had 3 bases not matched to a gene; V was cut back by 1 base and J by 4 bases. CDR3: CASSEGQGPYGYTF. In DNA, the CDR3 is TGTGCCAGCAGTGAAGGACAGGGTCCCTATGGCTACACCTTC.

V is TRBV7-2 and J is TRBJ2-2; perhaps TRBD2 as D (6 bases). Germline V gene data show CDR1 as SGHTA and CDR2 as FQGNSA. CDR3 length: 14 amino acids. Trimming stripped 8 bases from V and 3 bases from J, with 13 bases between. CDR3 amino acids: CASAAGPYTGELFF. The CDR3 DNA is TGTGCCAGCGCAGCGGGTCCCTACACCGGGGAGCTGTTTTTT.

The CDR3 DNA reads as TGTGCCAGCTGGCGGGTCCAAGAGACCCAGTACTTC. This translates into CASWRVQETQYF. The gene calls are TRBV2 and TRBJ2-5, with D possibly TRBD2 on 5 matching bases. The germline V gene has CDR1 SNHLY and CDR2 FYNNEI. This CDR3 region has 12 residues. Trimming left V 8 bases short and J 1 base short, with 8 bases between. Supplemented by reference TRBV2 and TRBJ2-5, the full variable domain reads EPEVTQTPSHQVTQMGQEVILRCVPISNHLYFYWYRQILGQKVEFLVSFYNNEISEKSEIFDDQFSVERPDGSNFTLKIRSTKLEDSAMYFCASWRVQETQYFGPGTRLLVL.

This chain joins TRBV28 and TRBJ2-7; TRBD2 matches at 13 bases. J lost 6 bases, V lost 10 bases, and 6 bases had no gene match. The CDR3 covers 13 residues. CDR1 and CDR2 (germline): MDHEN, SYDVKM. For the CDR3, the DNA is TGTGCCACCTGGACTAGCGGGAGCTCCGAGCAGTACTTC. Translating gives CATWTSGSSEQYF. Supplemented by reference TRBV28 and TRBJ2-7, the full variable domain reads DVKVTQSSRYLVKRTGEKVFLECVQDMDHENMFWYRQDPGLGLRLIYFSYDVKMKEKGDIPEGYSVSREKKERFSLILESASTNQTSMYLCATWTSGSSEQYFGPGTRLTVT.

The V gene is TRBV10-3, the J gene TRBJ1-1; possible D gene TRBD1, 5 bases. The V end was cut by 0 bases, the J end by 10 bases, with 12 bases between. The germline V gene encodes CDR1 ENHRY and CDR2 SYGVKD. The length of the CDR3 is 13 residues. CDR3 nucleotides: TGTGCCATCAGTGAGTCTGGGGACCGGGGAGCTTTCTTT. This sequence encodes CAISESGDRGAFF.

The genes are TRBV18 and TRBJ1-5; perhaps TRBD1 as D (6 bases). The ends were cut back, 0 bases at V and 3 bases at J, with 12 bases in the middle. In germline, CDR1 is KGHSH, CDR2 LQKENI. The CDR3 covers 16 residues. The DNA of the CDR3 is TGTGCCAGCTCACCACCGGGAGGGGGTGACAATCAGCCCCAGCATTTT. Amino acids: CASSPPGGGDNQPQHF.

V usage is TRBV7-2 and J usage is TRBJ1-4, with TRBD1 matching over 7 bases. The CDR3 contains 14 residues. Per the germline V gene, CDR1 is SGHTA and CDR2 is FQGNSA. V lost 5 bases to trimming and J lost 4 bases; unmatched junction nucleotides: 4. CDR3 protein: CASSDRQGNEKLFF. DNA of the CDR3: TGTGCCAGCAGCGACCGACAGGGTAATGAAAAACTGTTTTTT.

The rearrangement joins TRBV5-4 to TRBJ1-2, with D perhaps TRBD1 (6 bases). V lost 2 bases, J lost 3 bases, and 14 bases lay in between. CDR1 and CDR2 from the germline V gene are SGHNT and YYREEE (reference sequence). The CDR3 has 15 amino acids. The CDR3 region has the DNA TGTGCCAGCAGCTTCGGGGGGGGCGGTGACTATGGCTACACCTTC. As protein: CASSFGGGGDYGYTF.

The chain employs TRBV21-1 and TRBJ2-7; no check of the table's D call, TRBD2, against the DNA was made. TRBV21-1 is listed as a pseudogene. There are 17 residues in the CDR3. CDR3 DNA: TGTGCCAGCAGCAAGAGCCACCGGGACTGCTCTAACTACGAGCAGTACTTC. Its protein is CASSKSHRDCSNYEQYF.

This sequence joins TRBV7-2 and TRBJ2-2, with D possibly matching TRBD2 (5 bases). CDR3 length: 14 amino acids. Trimming took 5 bases from V and 4 from J, leaving 11 bases between them. Germline V gene lookup returns CDR1 SGHTA and CDR2 FQGNSA. The CDR3: CASSVEGFTGELFF. Here the CDR3 DNA reads TGTGCCAGCAGCGTAGAGGGTTTCACCGGGGAGCTGTTTTTT. The variable domain in full, with the rest retrieved from reference TRBV7-2 and TRBJ2-2, is GAGVSQSPSNKVTEKGKDVELRCDPISGHTALYWYRQSLGQGLEFLIYFQGNSAPDKSGLPSDRFSAERTGGSVSTLTIQRTQQEDSAVYLCASSVEGFTGELFFGEGSRLTVL.

The chain recombines TRBV6-6 with TRBJ1-4; 8 nucleotides match TRBD1. Per the germline V gene, CDR1 is MNHNY and CDR2 is SVGAGI (reference sequence). This CDR3 has 14 residues. V shed 6 bases, J shed 3 bases, and the junction held 3 bases outside the gene matches. As DNA, the CDR3 is TGTGCCAGCAGGTCGGGACAGGCTAATGAAAAACTGTTTTTT. Protein sequence: CASRSGQANEKLFF.

V usage is TRBV19 and J usage is TRBJ2-3; 8 nucleotides align to TRBD1. Germline CDR1 and CDR2: LNHDA and SQIVND (reference sequence). Trimming cost V 7 bases and J 0 bases; bases outside gene matches: 6. The CDR3 runs 15 residues. In nucleotides, the CDR3 is TGTGCCAGTAAGGACAGGGCAACTAGCACAGATACGCAGTATTTT. This gives the protein CASKDRATSTDTQYF.

This clone was counted once. This chain uses TRBV7-2 with TRBJ2-7; D is perhaps TRBD1 or TRBD2 (5 bases each). This CDR3 is built from 14 residues. The germline gives CDR1 SGHTA, CDR2 FQGNSA. The V gene lost 3 bases and the J gene lost 4 bases, with 13 bases spanning the gap. CDR3: CASSFTGPPYEQYF. CDR3 bases: TGTGCCAGCAGCTTTACGGGACCCCCTTACGAGCAGTACTTC.

This clone appeared a single time. V usage is TRBV7-2 and J usage is TRBJ2-5; weak D call: TRBD2 (5 bases). Germline V gene data show CDR1 as SGHTA and CDR2 as FQGNSA. The CDR3 sequence is 14 residues long. Trimming took 1 base from V and 5 from J, leaving 11 bases between them. The CDR3: CASSLGGGRETQYF. Here the CDR3 DNA reads TGTGCCAGCAGCTTAGGTGGCGGGCGGGAGACCCAGTACTTC.

The sample holds a few counts of this clone. V and J are TRBV11-1 and TRBJ2-7; 10 nucleotides agree with TRBD2. The CDR3 is 15 residues long. V was clipped by 0 bases and J by 4 bases; unmatched bases: 3. Germline lookup yields CDR1 SGHAT and CDR2 FQDESV (reference sequence). CDR3 protein: CASSLASSGSYEQYF. CDR3 nucleotide sequence: TGTGCCAGCAGCTTAGCGTCTAGCGGGAGTTACGAGCAGTACTTC.

This sequence joins TRBV29-1 and TRBJ1-2; possibly TRBD1 for D (5 bases). The CDR3 runs to 11 residues. V lost 5 bases, J lost 6 bases, and 10 bases lay in between. Germline assignment: CDR1 SQVTM and CDR2 ANQGSEA. CDR3 protein: CSVLWGNGYTF. CDR3 DNA sequence: TGCAGCGTTTTATGGGGGAATGGCTACACCTTC.

Worth noting for this clone: The sample contains more than one DNA sequence encoding this CDR3. V and J are TRBV18 and TRBJ1-1; 11 positions agree with TRBD1. Trimming took 3 bases from V and 4 from J; bases not matched to a gene: 1. This CDR3 contains 14 residues. The germline V gene encodes CDR1 KGHSH and CDR2 LQKENI. The CDR3 protein is CASSPGQGATEAFF. For the CDR3, the DNA is TGTGCCAGCTCACCCGGACAGGGGGCCACTGAAGCTTTCTTT.